Listed below are T cell receptor beta chains from one sample, sequenced in a study of shared clonotypes between healthy human individuals. The data were produced by immunoSEQ multiplex PCR, yet TCRdb's version contains in-frame clones alone and is incomplete. The table lists about 380,000 clones, about 96% of them singletons. Sequencing input: memory CD8+ T cells sorted from blood. These receptors were obtained from a young man in good health. Each CDR3 is given with its conserved first and last residue. D genes are given only for firm matches. Size values are once, few and many counts, or a class for expanded clones, and some rows have none.

V gene	clone size	J gene	D gene	CDR3 protein	CDR3 DNA
TRBV28	once	TRBJ1-1	NA	CASSPSGAGRTFF	TGTGCCAGCAGCCCCTCGGGGGCGGGGAGGACTTTCTTT
TRBV4-2	NA	TRBJ2-1	TRBD2	CASSQDNVRAGLRYNEQFF	TGTGCCAGCAGCCAAGATAATGTAAGAGCGGGACTTCGCTACAATGAGCAGTTCTTC
TRBV5-4	NA	TRBJ2-7	TRBD2	CASSPGLAGGPSSYEQYF	TGTGCCAGCAGCCCCGGACTAGCGGGAGGCCCAAGCTCCTACGAGCAGTACTTC
TRBV7-2	NA	TRBJ2-7	NA	CASSLVSAYEQYF	TGTGCCAGCAGCTTAGTTAGCGCCTACGAGCAGTACTTC
TRBV18	NA	TRBJ2-1	NA	CASSARSSYNEQFF	TGTGCCAGCTCAGCGAGAAGCTCCTACAATGAGCAGTTCTTC
TRBV7-3	once	TRBJ2-1	TRBD2	CASSGPGTSGRSGEQFF	TGTGCCAGCAGCGGGCCGGGGACTAGCGGGAGAAGCGGTGAGCAGTTCTTC
TRBV6-1	NA	TRBJ2-5	NA	CASSPGVETQYF	TGTGCCAGCAGTCCGGGGGTGGAGACCCAGTACTTC
TRBV14	NA	TRBJ1-5	NA	CASSQDRGSPQHF	TGTGCCAGCAGCCAAGATAGGGGCAGTCCCCAGCATTTT
TRBV5-1	few	TRBJ2-3	TRBD2	CASSLLAGSTDTQYF	TGCGCCAGCAGCTTACTAGCGGGGTCCACAGATACGCAGTATTTT
TRBV6-1	once	TRBJ2-7	NA	CASSQGSEQYF	TGTGCCAGTTCGCAGGGAAGCGAGCAGTACTTC
TRBV7-9	NA	TRBJ2-1	NA	CASSPRSYNEQFF	TGTGCCAGCAGCCCCAGGAGCTACAATGAGCAGTTCTTC
TRBV11-2	NA	TRBJ2-5	TRBD1	CASSLAGTGAETQYF	TGTGCCAGCAGCCTCGCCGGGACAGGGGCGGAGACCCAGTACTTC
TRBV14	NA	TRBJ2-7	NA	CASSPLRDYEQYF	TGTGCCAGCAGCCCTCTGAGGGACTACGAGCAGTACTTC
TRBV7-9	NA	TRBJ2-3	TRBD2	CASSPITSGRTDTQYF	TGTGCCAGCAGCCCAATTACTAGCGGTCGCACAGATACGCAGTATTTT
TRBV5-8	NA	TRBJ2-7	NA	CASSLRSSYEQYF	TGTGCCAGCAGCTTGAGGTCCTCCTACGAGCAGTACTTC
TRBV7-4	NA	TRBJ1-5	TRBD1	CASSLVQGGRQPQHF	TGTGCCAGCAGCTTAGTACAAGGGGGCCGTCAGCCCCAGCATTTT
TRBV7-3	NA	TRBJ1-1	NA	CASSFVQGLTEAFF	TGTGCCAGCAGCTTTGTACAGGGACTCACTGAAGCTTTCTTT
TRBV10-3	NA	TRBJ2-5	TRBD2	CAISDSSGRETQYF	TGTGCCATCAGTGACTCCAGCGGGAGAGAGACCCAGTACTTC
TRBV7-3	NA	TRBJ2-1	NA	CASSLGASSYNEQFF	TGTGCCAGCAGCTTAGGAGCGAGCTCCTACAATGAGCAGTTCTTC
TRBV5-1	once	TRBJ1-1	TRBD1	CASSAQGANTEAFF	TGCGCCAGCAGCGCTCAGGGGGCGAACACTGAAGCTTTCTTT
TRBV7-2	NA	TRBJ2-2	NA	CASTRAGELFF	TGTGCCAGCACCCGGGCCGGGGAGCTGTTTTTT
TRBV27	NA	TRBJ1-1	NA	CASSLIGTVEAFF	TGTGCCAGCAGTTTAATAGGGACCGTTGAAGCTTTCTTT